This T cell receptor (beta chain) was observed in a study of shared clonotypes between healthy human individuals. Sequenced by immunoSEQ multiplex PCR; TCRdb stores in-frame clones only, minus some. The profile covers 2 million to 2.5 million clones, with approximately 96% appearing a single time and 0.13% taken by the ten largest. The germline gives CDR1 SEHNR, CDR2 FQNEAQ (reference sequence). This CDR3 has 13 residues. The ends lost 0 bases at V and 9 bases at J; junction bases unmatched: 3. The sample comprised naive CD4+ T cells sorted from blood. Documented subset: CD45RA+ positively selected. The chain is built from TRBV7-9 and TRBJ1-2; 8 bases are a match to TRBD1. This TCR came from a man aged 18 to 35 in good health. CDR3 loop: CASSLAGQGRYTF. Here the CDR3 DNA reads TGTGCCAGCAGCTTAGCTGGACAGGGACGCTACACCTTC.